These 6 T cell receptor beta chains were sequenced from one sample in a study of regulatory T cells in long-lasting Graves disease. Stated time point: newly diagnosed GD, antithyroid drugs for less than 3 months. Researchers made the TCR library from RNA that was extracted from PBMCs. The TCR beta library used iRepertoire HTBI primers with Arm-PCR amplification of CDR3. Each CDR3 protein gets one entry after TCRdb re-called the multiplex PCR reads with MiXCR. The data show more than 450,000 distinct CDR3 sequences, around 13% seen once. The same data also went into a second study, on T cells in Graves' hyperthyroidism and ophthalmopathy.

The sequenced sample was peripheral blood mononuclear cells (PBMCs), obtained at new diagnosis, from a patient treated with antithyroid drugs. The receptors come from a woman aged 25 to 45 with Graves disease.

The rearrangement joins TRBV30 to TRBJ2-6, with D possibly matching TRBD2 (7 bases). The V gene's germline CDR1 is GTSNPN and CDR2 SVGIG (reference sequence). V lost 0 bases and J lost 0, with 12 bases in between. This CDR3 has 17 residues. CDR3 sequence (DNA): TGTGCCTGGAGTGTTAAGGGGGACTACTCTGGGGCCAACGTCCTGACTTTC. Translated, it gives CAWSVKGDYSGANVLTF.

Worth noting for this clonotype: It may be a read error: a sequence one base away is much more abundant. The chain uses TRBV11-2 and TRBJ2-1; TRBD2 matches at 7 bases. J gave up 10 bases and V 5 bases, and 17 bases lay outside the gene matches. Looked up from germline, CDR1 is SGHAT and CDR2 is FQNNGV. CDR3 size: 16 residues. The CDR3 spells CASSPGDYPSVDEQFF. The CDR3 DNA is TGTGCCAGCAGCCCTGGGGACTACCCCTCGGTGGACGAGCAGTTCTTC. Complete variable domain (other parts from reference TRBV11-2 and TRBJ2-1): EAGVAQSPRYKIIEKRQSVAFWCNPISGHATLYWYQQILGQGPKLLIQFQNNGVVDDSQLPKDRFSAERLKGVDSTLKIQPAKLEDSAVYLCASSPGDYPSVDEQFFGPGTRLTVL.

This clonotype was seen repeatedly, ten times or more. The CDR3 loop reads CASSTGYGGRETQYF. Here the CDR3 DNA reads TGTGCCAGCAGCACAGGTTATGGCGGGAGGGAGACCCAGTACTTC. The chain is built from TRBV7-3 and TRBJ2-5; TRBD2 aligns across 8 bases. Germline CDR1 SGHTA, CDR2 FQGTGA. The CDR3 loop spans 15 amino acids. The ends lost 5 bases at V and 5 bases at J; junction bases unmatched: 10.

Ten or more counts support this clonotype. V usage is TRBV27 and J usage is TRBJ2-7; D could derive from TRBD1 or TRBD2 (5 bases each). The CDR3 totals 16 residues. Trimming removed 0 bases at V and 1 base at J, with 13 bases between. CDR1 and CDR2 from the germline V gene are MNHEY and SMNVEV (reference sequence). The CDR3 coding sequence is TGTGCCAGCAGTTTATCCGGGACCGCTACTTCCTACGAGCAGTACTTC. The encoded protein is CASSLSGTATSYEQYF.

This clonotype came up a few times. With a much larger clone just one base away, this may be a read error. The genes are TRBV9 and TRBJ2-2; no clear D gene. The V end was cut by 0 bases, the J end by 7 bases, with 4 bases between. The CDR3 loop spans 12 amino acids. The V gene's germline CDR1 is SGDLS and CDR2 YYNGEE. This CDR3 is CASSVGGGELFF. As DNA, the CDR3 is TGTGCCAGCAGCGTAGGAGGCGGGGAGCTGTTTTTT.

There are many counts of this clonotype. The chain couples TRBV27 to TRBJ2-7; no clear D gene. From germline, CDR1 is MNHEY and CDR2 SMNVEV (reference sequence). The CDR3 is made up of 14 amino acids. Trimming shortened V by 3 bases and J by 6 bases, and 15 bases separated the two germline ends. The CDR3 sequence is CASSFIATRSEQYF. DNA of the CDR3: TGTGCCAGCAGTTTTATCGCCACCCGGAGCGAGCAGTACTTC.